The clone carrying this T cell receptor beta chain turned up a few times. As yet, its antigen is unknown. This record belongs to a study of T-cell memory formation after mild COVID-19. Study-wide background: Largely donor-specific TCR clusters were found.

Researchers used 5'RACE with constant-segment primers to make TCR alpha and TCR beta cDNA libraries that carry sample barcodes and UMIs. From the 5' RACE reads, TCRdb called clonotypes with MiXCR, one entry per CDR3 protein. The table lists 200,000 to 300,000 distinct CDR3 sequences, 15% of them singletons. The V gene's germline CDR1 is MNHEY and CDR2 SVGEGT. This CDR3 has 15 amino acids. The trim removed 4 bases at V and 7 bases at J, leaving 7 bases unmatched. Whole-study findings and limits: The finding that pre-infection memory included some responding clones suggested that cross-reactive memory joined. A second wave expanding day 15 to 37 was CD4+-biased; contracting clones were balanced.

This receptor was taken from an adult woman who had mild COVID-19 (a few samples of this study predate the infection). Cell type and time point are not known. Specimen: PBMCs or a T cell subset sorted from them (not recorded which). This chain uses TRBV6-2 or TRBV6-3 with TRBJ2-1, with 10 bases that match TRBD2. CDR3: CASSSGTSVSNEQFF. Here the CDR3 DNA reads TGTGCCAGCAGTTCCGGGACTAGCGTTTCGAATGAGCAGTTCTTC.